Below, 17 T cell receptor beta chains from the same sample are listed, as sequenced in a study of Graves' ophthalmopathy and Graves' hyperthyroidism. RNA served as the template for amplifying TCR beta CDR3 regions. HTBI-primed RT-PCR formed the first round, and a multiplex PCR formed the second. One entry per CDR3 protein results from TCRdb running MiXCR on the multiplex PCR reads. The sample yields more than 1,000,000 distinct CDR3 sequences, less than 45% seen once. Sequences were obtained from peripheral blood or thyroid tissue (not recorded which). All receptors come from an adult man with Graves' hyperthyroidism.

The chain carries TRBV20-1 and TRBJ1-1, with 7 bases that match TRBD1. V was pared by 1 base and J by 8 bases, with 7 bases of the junction left unmatched. The CDR3 covers 13 residues. Per the germline V gene, CDR1 is DFQATT and CDR2 is SNEGSKA (reference sequence). CDR3 sequence (DNA): TGCAGTGCTAGAGGGACAGGACGCAAGGAAGCTTTCTTT. Protein: CSARGTGRKEAFF.

This clonotype has a count of ten or more. This sequence joins TRBV2 and TRBJ2-7; D is perhaps TRBD1 (6 bases). V was clipped by 0 bases and J by 7 bases, with 13 bases between them. Germline CDR1 SNHLY, CDR2 FYNNEI. The CDR3 consists of 14 residues. The CDR3 loop reads CASSEAQAGEEQYF. CDR3 DNA sequence: TGTGCCAGCAGTGAAGCGCAGGCAGGGGAAGAGCAGTACTTC.

The count of this clonotype is one. This may come from a read error, since a much larger clone is one base off. The chain has TRBV11-2 and TRBJ2-7; a weak D match, TRBD1 (5 bases). CDR3 length equals 14 residues. Germline V gene lookup returns CDR1 SGHAT and CDR2 FQNNGV. Trimming took 0 bases from V and 5 from J, leaving 11 bases between them. The CDR3 DNA reads as TGTGCCAGCAGCTTAGAATCACAGGCCGACGAGCAGTACTTC. Its protein product is CASSLESQADEQYF.

A few counts support this clonotype. This chain links TRBV6-5 with TRBJ2-5; D ambiguous. Trimming stripped 4 bases from V and 4 bases from J, with 10 bases between. This CDR3 is built from 13 residues. CDR1 is MNHEY, CDR2 SVGAGI, per germline. CDR3 bases: TGTGCCAGCAGTTCCCCCGTTGGAGAGACCCAGTACTTC. It codes for CASSSPVGETQYF.

There are a few counts of this clonotype. A much larger clone differs from this one at a single base, so this may be a read error. The CDR3 sequence is CASGWGSVKDGYTF. The CDR3 DNA reads TGTGCCAGCGGTTGGGGATCGGTCAAGGATGGCTACACCTTC. V is TRBV12-3 or TRBV12-4 and J is TRBJ1-2; no firm D call. V lost 8 bases and J 6 bases, leaving 19 bases between the germline ends. The CDR3 runs to 14 residues.

A remark on this clonotype: This is likely a read error, given that the CDR3 carries no conserved phenylalanine or tryptophan at its end. No DNA is shown, since the ends of the CDR3 on it are uncertain; the CDR3 is the one TCRdb lists. This chain links TRBV10-3 with TRBJ2-7; the table's D call, TRBD1, was not checked against the DNA. The CDR3 region is 9 residues in length, termini included. CDR1 and CDR2 (germline): ENHRY, SYGVKD. The CDR3 loop reads CASRRDLDA.

This chain uses TRBV29-1 with TRBJ1-2, with D possibly matching TRBD1 (5 bases). V was trimmed by 4 bases and J by 8 bases, leaving 11 bases between them. Germline V lookup: CDR1 SQVTM, CDR2 ANQGSEA. The CDR3 contains 11 residues. CDR3 sequence (DNA): TGCAGCGTTGTAAGGGGAGTCGGCTACACCTTC. This gives the protein CSVVRGVGYTF.

Concerning this clonotype itself: A read error is possible here, since a much larger clone lies one base away. The rearrangement links TRBV7-2 to TRBJ2-7; D might be TRBD1 or TRBD2, each matching 5 bases. CDR3 length: 15 amino acids. Germline values: CDR1 SGHTA, CDR2 FQGNSA. The CDR3 DNA reads TGTGCCAGCAGCGCCGGGGCAGGCTACTCCTGCGAGCAGTACTTC. Protein product: CASSAGAGYSCEQYF.

The V gene is TRBV14, the J gene TRBJ1-2, with D possibly being TRBD1 (6 bases). The germline gives CDR1 SGHDN, CDR2 FVKESK. Between the trimmed V and J ends, which lost 8 bases and 4 bases, there was a span of 20 bases. The CDR3 is 15 residues long. The CDR3 protein is CASSPQGRGTYGYTF. The CDR3 DNA is TGTGCCAGCTCACCACAGGGTAGAGGGACCTATGGCTACACCTTC.

The CDR3 DNA is TGCAGCTTGGACAGGTCGGTGAACACTGAAGCTTTCTTT. Protein: CSLDRSVNTEAFF. V is TRBV29-1 and J is TRBJ1-1, with TRBD1 identical over 7 bases. Germline V gives CDR1 SQVTM, CDR2 ANQGSEA. This CDR3 region has 13 residues. V lost 8 bases to trimming and J lost 0 bases; unmatched junction nucleotides: 6.

The V gene is TRBV20-1, the J gene TRBJ2-7; 11 bases agree with TRBD2. The closer fit of TRBJ2-5 to the DNA end suggests the J call may be wrong. Germline values: CDR1 DFQATT, CDR2 SNEGSKA (reference sequence). This CDR3 region has 15 residues. The DNA of the CDR3 is TGCAGTGCCGGAGGCTTAGCGGGAGGGAGTGAGACCCAGTACTTC. This encodes CSAGGLAGGSETQYF.

The chain uses TRBV12-3 or TRBV12-4 and TRBJ1-1; D might be TRBD1 (5 bases). The CDR3 covers 18 residues. With 5 bases removed from V and 0 bases from J, the gap between germline ends came to 22 bases. Here the CDR3 DNA reads TGTGCCAGCAGTCCCCAACCCGGGACCGGCAAGATGAACACTGAAGCTTTCTTT. Translating it yields CASSPQPGTGKMNTEAFF.

This clonotype was found many times. One junction end does not reproduce the germline sequence, and a read error may be involved. The chain employs TRBV20-1 and TRBJ2-7; D is possibly TRBD1 (6 bases). Germline V CDR1 and CDR2: DFQATT, SNEGSKA (reference sequence). This CDR3 region has 14 residues. The CDR3: CSARGRDMTYEQYF. Here the CDR3 DNA reads TGCAGTGCGAGAGGTCGGGACATGACCTACGAGCAGTACTTC.

This rearrangement joins TRBV7-2 to TRBJ2-5; D might be TRBD2 (6 bases). V was cut by 6 bases and J by 2 bases, with 13 bases left in between. The CDR3 runs 14 residues. Germline V gives CDR1 SGHTA, CDR2 FQGNSA. The CDR3 DNA follows: TGTGCCAGCAGACTAGTTAGCGGACAAGAGACCCAGTACTTC. Translating gives CASRLVSGQETQYF.

This clonotype turned up a few times. In DNA form, the CDR3 reads TGTGCCAGCAGCTTATTCGGCAGGAACACTGAAGCTTTCTTT. Amino acids: CASSLFGRNTEAFF. This chain uses TRBV7-9 with TRBJ1-1; no reliable D call. V was clipped by 2 bases and J by 1 base, with 8 bases between them. This CDR3 is 14 amino acids long. Germline loops: CDR1 SEHNR, CDR2 FQNEAQ (reference sequence). Looking up the rest from reference TRBV7-9 and TRBJ1-1 gives the full variable domain: DTGVSQNPRHKITKRGQNVTFRCDPISEHNRLYWYRQTLGQGPEFLTYFQNEAQLEKSRLLSDRFSAERPKGSFSTLEIQRTEQGDSAMYLCASSLFGRNTEAFFGQGTRLTVV.

This clonotype occurred a few times. Germline and junction disagree at one end, which may indicate a read error. The V gene is TRBV20-1, the J gene TRBJ1-6, with D unclear. This CDR3 is 8 amino acids long. Germline V gene sequence: CDR1 DFQATT, CDR2 SNEGSKA (reference sequence). The CDR3 nucleotides are TGCAGTGCTCCCCCCCTTCACTTT. It encodes CSAPPLHF.

This clonotype was found once. The chain uses TRBV29-1 and TRBJ1-5, with a tentative D call TRBD1 (5 bases). This CDR3 contains 12 residues. Germline V lookup: CDR1 SQVTM, CDR2 ANQGSEA. V shed 8 bases and J shed 4 bases, with 12 bases lying between them. The CDR3 is CSSRDGNQPQHF. DNA of the CDR3: TGCAGCAGCCGGGACGGGAATCAGCCCCAGCATTTT.